The rows below give T cell receptor beta chains drawn from one sample of a study of cytomegalovirus exposure and HLA in healthy donors. Profiled with immunoSEQ multiplex PCR; TCRdb holds only in-frame clones, not every one. Seen here are 150,000 or so clones, about 73% observed once, and the top ten hold around 3.3%. What was sequenced was PBMCs. The receptors stem from a woman between 35 and 50 years old in good health and CMV-seronegative. Both conserved end residues are part of each CDR3. A D gene is named only where the DNA matches it firmly. Rows may omit the clone size; those that give it use once, few, many or a size class.

D	size	V	J	DNA	CDR3
.	.	TRBV27	TRBJ2-3	TGTGCCAGCAGCGCTCAACTGAGTCGGGACACCCCAGATACGCAGTATTTT	CASSAQLSRDTPDTQYF
TRBD1	.	TRBV16	TRBJ1-4	TGTGCCAGCAGCTCACAGGGGGCGGGTGAAAAACTGTTTTTT	CASSSQGAGEKLFF
.	.	TRBV18	TRBJ1-1	TGTGCCAGCTCCTTTAGCGCAGGGAACACTGAAGCTTTCTTT	CASSFSAGNTEAFF
.	few	TRBV28	TRBJ1-1	TGTGCCAGCAGACCCGCCTGGCCCACAGGATCGGGAGCTGAAGCTTTCTTT	CASRPAWPTGSGAEAFF
TRBD1	.	TRBV6-5	TRBJ2-7	TGTGCCAGCAGTTCCACCGACAGGGGGGACTACGAGCAGTACTTC	CASSSTDRGDYEQYF
.	many	TRBV5-8	TRBJ1-5	TGTGCCAGCAGCTTGGTTTCAGGGCTTGCTCAGCCCCAGCATTTT	CASSLVSGLAQPQHF
.	few	TRBV21-1	TRBJ2-3	TGTGCCAGCAGCTCCTGGACAGGGGACACAGATACGCAGTATTTT	CASSSWTGDTDTQYF
.	.	TRBV2	TRBJ2-3	TGTGCCAGCAGATACCGACTTCGGTCAGATACGCAGTATTTT	CASRYRLRSDTQYF
.	few	TRBV4-1	TRBJ1-1	TGCGCCAGCAGCCAAGAGGGGGGGGGCCAGTTAAACACTGAAGCTTTCTTT	CASSQEGGGQLNTEAFF
.	.	TRBV4-1	TRBJ2-7	TGCGCCAGCAGCCGGTCCCAAGACAGTGTCTACGAGCAGTACTTC	CASSRSQDSVYEQYF
TRBD2	.	TRBV7-9	TRBJ2-7	TGTGCCAGCAGCTCGATAGCGGGGGGCCACTACGAGCAGTACTTC	CASSSIAGGHYEQYF
.	.	TRBV2	TRBJ2-1	TGTGCCAGCAGTGAGTTGGACTCCGCTTACTACAATGAGCAGTTCTTC	CASSELDSAYYNEQFF
.	few	TRBV6-5	TRBJ1-2	TGTGCCAGCATCTACCCGGGGGGAGGTGGCTACACCTTC	CASIYPGGGGYTF
.	.	TRBV6-5	TRBJ1-2	TGTGCCAACCCGGGGCAGGGGTATGGCTACACCTTC	CANPGQGYGYTF
.	.	TRBV6-1	TRBJ2-3	TGTGCCAGCAGTAGGGTGGACAGGGAGGGGGATACGCAGTATTTT	CASSRVDREGDTQYF
TRBD1	.	TRBV4-1	TRBJ1-3	TGCGCCAGCAGCCAGGGACAGGGAACTGGAAACACCATATATTTT	CASSQGQGTGNTIYF
TRBD2	.	TRBV2	TRBJ2-2	TGTGCCGCCCGGGGGGAGAACACCGGGGAGCTGTTTTTT	CAARGENTGELFF
.	few	TRBV6-5	TRBJ1-1	TGTGCCAGCAGTTACCCAGGGGACACTGAAGCTTTCTTT	CASSYPGDTEAFF
.	.	TRBV6-6	TRBJ1-6	TGTGCCAGCAGTTACTCGAGGAATTCACCCCTCCACTTT	CASSYSRNSPLHF
TRBD1	.	TRBV19	TRBJ1-2	TGTGCCAGTAGTATCGGGGACAGAGCTAACTATGGCTACACCTTC	CASSIGDRANYGYTF
TRBD1	.	TRBV28	TRBJ1-5	TGTGCCAGCAGTCTGGGGGGGGCGACAGGGGGCGCAGGCGATCAGCCCCAGCATTTT	CASSLGGATGGAGDQPQHF
TRBD1	few	TRBV10-3	TRBJ1-1	TGTGCCATCAGTGGTTTCGGGACAGAGAACACTGAAGCTTTCTTT	CAISGFGTENTEAFF
TRBD1	many	TRBV4-1	TRBJ2-7	TGCGCCAGCACGGGTGGGACAGGGAGCTCCTACGAGCAGTACTTC	CASTGGTGSSYEQYF
.	.	TRBV4-2	TRBJ1-5	TGTGCCAGCAGCCAAGATAGCCGGCGCCTCCGGGACACGAATCAGCCCCAGCATTTT	CASSQDSRRLRDTNQPQHF
.	few	TRBV6-6	TRBJ2-7	TGTGCCAGCAGACGGGACACTAGCTCCTACGAGCAGTACTTC	CASRRDTSSYEQYF
.	.	TRBV2	TRBJ2-2	TGTGCCAGCAGTGAGGCCCCAGCCGGGGAGCTGTTTTTT	CASSEAPAGELFF
.	.	TRBV27	TRBJ1-5	TGTGCCAGCAGTCTAGCGGGGGGTTATCAGCCCCAGCATTTT	CASSLAGGYQPQHF
TRBD1	once	TRBV10-3	TRBJ1-1	TGTGCCATCATACCCGAAGGGGGCATGAACACTGAAGCTTTCTTT	CAIIPEGGMNTEAFF
.	few	TRBV6-5	TRBJ1-4	TGTGCCAGCAGTTTGGGGGCGGACTGGCATGAAAAACTGTTTTTT	CASSLGADWHEKLFF
TRBD1	few	TRBV6-6	TRBJ2-2	TGTGCCAGCAGTCGGAGGGGACAGGCCCAGGCCGGGGAGCTGTTTTTT	CASSRRGQAQAGELFF
.	.	TRBV18	TRBJ1-1	TGTGCCAGCTCACCTGCAGCTAGGAACACTGAAGCTTTCTTT	CASSPAARNTEAFF
TRBD2	few	TRBV4-1	TRBJ2-3	TGCGCCAGCAGCCAAACGTTCAGGGTCTACCCAGCGGGGGACCGCACAGATACGCAGTATTTT	CASSQTFRVYPAGDRTDTQYF
.	.	TRBV25-1	TRBJ1-2	TGTGCCAGCACCCCGCGCGGCAGATTTGGCTACACCTTC	CASTPRGRFGYTF
.	.	TRBV5-1	TRBJ2-7	TGCGCCAGCAGCTTGACAGGGGAGGATTTCTACGAGCAGTACTTC	CASSLTGEDFYEQYF
.	.	TRBV5-1	TRBJ2-3	TGCGCCAGCAGCTTGTCAGGGCCGGCGGATACGCAGTATTTT	CASSLSGPADTQYF
TRBD2	once	TRBV14	TRBJ2-1	TGTGCCAGCAGTCACAAAAGACTAGCGGGCTACAATGAGCAGTTCTTC	CASSHKRLAGYNEQFF
.	.	TRBV19	TRBJ1-1	TGTGCCAGTAGTATACTAGACGCGAACACTGAAGCTTTCTTT	CASSILDANTEAFF
.	.	TRBV7-4	TRBJ1-3	TGTGCCAGCAGCTTAAAGGGGAAGGTAATCTCTGGAAACACCATATATTTT	CASSLKGKVISGNTIYF
TRBD2	few	TRBV7-8	TRBJ2-2	TGTGCCAGCAGACCTTTAAGCGGGGGGCCGACCGGGGAGCTGTTTTTT	CASRPLSGGPTGELFF
.	.	TRBV10-3	TRBJ2-6	TGTGCCATCAGGGGAGGGCAGGGGGCTGGGACTGGGGCCAACGTCCTGACTTTC	CAIRGGQGAGTGANVLTF
.	.	TRBV10-1	TRBJ2-7	TGCGCCAGCAGTGAGTACGGGTTTGGCTACGAGCAGTACTTC	CASSEYGFGYEQYF
.	.	TRBV27	TRBJ2-3	TGTGCCAGCAGTGGATTCGGACAGACAACAGATACGCAGTATTTT	CASSGFGQTTDTQYF